This record looks at one TCR beta chain sequence and its context. Its antigen remains unidentified. Generated by immunoSEQ multiplex PCR, the TCRdb table keeps only in-frame clones and is missing some. The sample carries tens of thousands of clones, 88% recorded once. This record belongs to a study of OX40 agonist ivuxolimab in advanced cancers. Across the whole study: As their treatment, patients were administered ivuxolimab, an agonistic anti-OX40 (CD134) antibody. Hepatocellular carcinoma, melanoma, renal cell or head and neck cancer affected the dose-escalation patients.

Blood specimens came from baseline, cycle 4 day 1, and cycle 7 day 1. Study findings and constraints: CD8+ T cells showed, on average, more clonal expansion than CD4+ cells.

V was pared by 6 bases and J by 2 bases, with 1 base of the junction left unmatched. CDR3 size: 13 residues. CDR1 MNHEY and CDR2 SMNVEV come from the germline V gene (reference sequence). Sequenced here: CD4+ or CD8+ T cells sorted from blood, sampled in a trial of the OX40 agonist ivuxolimab. The receptor's source is an adult with an advanced solid tumor such as melanoma, head and neck, liver or kidney cancer. This chain connects TRBV27 to TRBJ1-3, with 7 nucleotides matching TRBD1. The CDR3 is CASRQGAGNTIYF. Here the CDR3 DNA reads TGTGCCAGCAGGCAGGGGGCTGGAAACACCATATATTTT.